This T cell receptor beta chain was found in a study of blood T cells in healthy people across ages. This clonotype was seen ten or more times. Antigen: not known. Through a sample-barcoded 5' primer and a J-beta primer mix, a second PCR was run for roughly 6 to 11 cycles. Each of the cDNA molecules was tagged by a template-switch adaptor with 12 random nucleotides. Each sample provided no less than 2.5 million CDR3-containing paired-end reads. MiXCR was run by TCRdb on the 5' RACE reads, yielding one entry per CDR3 protein. The sample gives over 600,000 distinct CDR3 sequences, 40% to 45% of which show up once; 25% to 35% is in the top ten. The germline gives CDR1 SQVTM, CDR2 ANQGSEA. This CDR3 comprises 12 residues. V gave up 4 bases and J gave up 2 bases, with 7 bases separating them. General study findings and limits: In the absence of known donor CMV status, changes in expanded clonotypes were possibly confounded. The fall in TCR beta diversity per million T cells was roughly linear with age.

Source material: blood. This sequence joins TRBV29-1 and TRBJ2-3; D remains ambiguous. The TCR sequence derives from a man older than 75 in good health. Here the CDR3 DNA reads TGCAGCGTTGCGGCAAACACAGATACGCAGTATTTT. This sequence encodes CSVAANTDTQYF.